This T cell receptor (beta chain) was observed in a study of T-cell reconstitution after alpha-beta-depleted transplantation in children (dated by TCRdb to the mid-2010s). For context, the study as a whole: Using TCR repertoire profiling, the study followed T-cell immune reconstitution in a quantitative way in children after TCRalphabeta/CD19-depleted allogeneic hematopoietic cell transplantation.

Library preparation was by PCR. Sequenced using an Illumina HiSeq 2500. Molecular barcoding was employed in the preparation of TCR libraries, with unique molecular identifiers being used to normalize TCRbeta repertoire quantification. Starting from the raw public reads, TCRdb applied fastp trimming at Q25, assembled clones with MiXCR and retained in-frame beta chains. Here each entry gathers all rows of one CDR3 protein and keeps the most common genes and DNA. This sample has a few hundred thousand distinct CDR3 sequences in its table, and under 13% of those were observed once. The ten largest make up roughly 6% of the sample. About this clonotype itself: There is no known antigen for this receptor. No much larger clonotype is one base removed from it; base qualities were not supplied.

The specimen was PBMCs from the stem cell graft donor, collected from the stem cell graft. This receptor was obtained from a human donor who donated a stem cell graft to a child with acute myeloid leukemia.

The nucleotides read TGCAGCGTTGAACCGGGCACTGAAGCTTTCTTT. Translated, it reads CSVEPGTEAFF. Recombination linked TRBV29-1 to TRBJ1-1; the D gene is not confidently resolved. The CDR1 and CDR2 encoded by the germline V gene are SQVTM and ANQGSEA. V loses 2 bases of germline sequence and J loses 4 bases, and the interval between the two ends is 5 bases. The cysteine opens and the phenylalanine closes a CDR3 of 11 amino acids. Only the CDR3 region is kept as DNA, spanning 33 bases read in frame from base 1.